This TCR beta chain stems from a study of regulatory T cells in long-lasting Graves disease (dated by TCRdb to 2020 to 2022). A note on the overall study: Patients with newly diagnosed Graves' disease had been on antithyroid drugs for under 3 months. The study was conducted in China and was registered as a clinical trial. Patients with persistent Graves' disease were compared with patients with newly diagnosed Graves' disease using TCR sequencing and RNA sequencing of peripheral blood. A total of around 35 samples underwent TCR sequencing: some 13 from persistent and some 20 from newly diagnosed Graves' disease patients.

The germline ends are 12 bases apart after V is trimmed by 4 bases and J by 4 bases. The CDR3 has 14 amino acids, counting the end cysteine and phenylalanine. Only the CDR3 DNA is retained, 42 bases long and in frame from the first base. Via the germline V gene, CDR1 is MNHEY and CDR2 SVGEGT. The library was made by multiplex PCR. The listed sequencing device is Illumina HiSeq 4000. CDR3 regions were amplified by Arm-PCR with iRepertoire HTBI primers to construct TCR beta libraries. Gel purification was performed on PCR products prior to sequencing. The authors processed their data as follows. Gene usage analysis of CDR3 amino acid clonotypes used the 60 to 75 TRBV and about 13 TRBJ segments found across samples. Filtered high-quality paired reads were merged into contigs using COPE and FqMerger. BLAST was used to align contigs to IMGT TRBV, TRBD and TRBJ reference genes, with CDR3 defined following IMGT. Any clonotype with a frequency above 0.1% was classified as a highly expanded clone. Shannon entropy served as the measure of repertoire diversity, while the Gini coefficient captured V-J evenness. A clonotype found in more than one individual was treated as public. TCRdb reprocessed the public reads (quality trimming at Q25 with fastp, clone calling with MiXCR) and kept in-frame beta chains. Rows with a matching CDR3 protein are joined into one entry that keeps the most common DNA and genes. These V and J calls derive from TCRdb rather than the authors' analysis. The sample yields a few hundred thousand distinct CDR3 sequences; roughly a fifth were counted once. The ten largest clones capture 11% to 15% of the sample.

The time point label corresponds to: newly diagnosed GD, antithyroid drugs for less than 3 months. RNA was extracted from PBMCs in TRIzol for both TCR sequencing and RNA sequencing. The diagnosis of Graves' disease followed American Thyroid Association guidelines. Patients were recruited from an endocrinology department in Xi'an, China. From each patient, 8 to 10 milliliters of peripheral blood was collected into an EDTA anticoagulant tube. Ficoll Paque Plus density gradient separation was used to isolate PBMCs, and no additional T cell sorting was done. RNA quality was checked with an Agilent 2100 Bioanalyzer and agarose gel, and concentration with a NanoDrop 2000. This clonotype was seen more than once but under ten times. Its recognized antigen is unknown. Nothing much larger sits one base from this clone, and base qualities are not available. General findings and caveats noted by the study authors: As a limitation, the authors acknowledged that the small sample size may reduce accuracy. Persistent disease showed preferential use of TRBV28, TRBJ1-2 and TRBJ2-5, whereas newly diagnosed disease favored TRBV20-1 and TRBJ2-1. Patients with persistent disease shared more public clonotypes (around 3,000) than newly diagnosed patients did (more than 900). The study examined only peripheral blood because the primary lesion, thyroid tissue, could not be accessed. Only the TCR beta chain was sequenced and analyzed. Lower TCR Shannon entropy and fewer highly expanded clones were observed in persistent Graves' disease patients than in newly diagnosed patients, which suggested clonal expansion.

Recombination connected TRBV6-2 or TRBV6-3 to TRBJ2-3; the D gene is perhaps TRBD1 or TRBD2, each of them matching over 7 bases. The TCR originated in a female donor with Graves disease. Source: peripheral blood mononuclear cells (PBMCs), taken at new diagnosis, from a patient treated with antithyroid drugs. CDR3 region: CASSWQGGADTQYF. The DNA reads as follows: TGTGCCAGCAGTTGGCAGGGGGGGGCAGATACGCAGTATTTT.